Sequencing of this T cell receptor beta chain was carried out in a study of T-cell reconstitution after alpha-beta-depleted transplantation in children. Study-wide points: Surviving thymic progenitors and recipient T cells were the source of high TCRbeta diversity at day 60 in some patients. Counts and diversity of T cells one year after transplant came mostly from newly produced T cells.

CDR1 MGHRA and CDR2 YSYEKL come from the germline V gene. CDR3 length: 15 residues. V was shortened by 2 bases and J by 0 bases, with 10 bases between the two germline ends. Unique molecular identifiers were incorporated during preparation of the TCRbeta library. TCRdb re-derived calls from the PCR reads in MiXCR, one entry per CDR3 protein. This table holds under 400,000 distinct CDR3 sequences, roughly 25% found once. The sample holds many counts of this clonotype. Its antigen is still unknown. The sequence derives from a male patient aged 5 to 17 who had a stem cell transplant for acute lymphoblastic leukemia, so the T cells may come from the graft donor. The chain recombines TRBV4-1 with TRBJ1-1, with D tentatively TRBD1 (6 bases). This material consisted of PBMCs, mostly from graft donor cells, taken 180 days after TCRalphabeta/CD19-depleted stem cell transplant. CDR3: CASSQQGLMNTEAFF. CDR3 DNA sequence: TGCGCCAGCAGCCAACAGGGGTTGATGAACACTGAAGCTTTCTTT.